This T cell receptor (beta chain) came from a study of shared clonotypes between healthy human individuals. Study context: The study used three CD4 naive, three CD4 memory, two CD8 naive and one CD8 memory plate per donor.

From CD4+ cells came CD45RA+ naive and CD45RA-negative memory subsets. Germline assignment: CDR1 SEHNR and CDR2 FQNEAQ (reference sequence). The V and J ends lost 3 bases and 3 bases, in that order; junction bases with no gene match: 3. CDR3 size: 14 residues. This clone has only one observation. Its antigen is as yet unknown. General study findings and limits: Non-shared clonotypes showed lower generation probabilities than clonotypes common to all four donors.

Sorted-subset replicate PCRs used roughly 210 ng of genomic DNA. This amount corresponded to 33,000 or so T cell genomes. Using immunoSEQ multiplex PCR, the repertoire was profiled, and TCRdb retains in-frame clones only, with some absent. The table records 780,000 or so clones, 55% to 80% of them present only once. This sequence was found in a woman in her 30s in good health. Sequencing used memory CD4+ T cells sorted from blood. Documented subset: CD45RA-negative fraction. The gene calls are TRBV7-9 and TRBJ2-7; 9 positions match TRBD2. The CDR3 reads CASSFASGNYEQYF. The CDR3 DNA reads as TGTGCCAGCAGCTTTGCTAGCGGGAACTACGAGCAGTACTTC.